The clone carrying this TCR beta chain was recorded many times. The authors prepared the TCRbeta library with unique molecular identifiers. From the PCR reads, TCRdb called clonotypes with MiXCR, one entry per CDR3 protein. The sample includes hundreds of thousands of distinct CDR3 sequences, approximately 10% of them seen just once. These data come from a study of T-cell reconstitution after alpha-beta-depleted transplantation in children. The CDR3 extends over 12 amino acids. V dropped 3 bases and J dropped 3; count of bases not matched to a gene: 2. Germline V gene sequence: CDR1 SQVTM, CDR2 ANQGSEA.

The receptor comes from a human donor who donated a stem cell graft to a child with acute myeloid leukemia. This sample comprised PBMCs from the stem cell graft donor, obtained from the stem cell graft. The chain has TRBV29-1 and TRBJ2-7; 7 bases are shared with TRBD1. The chain's CDR3 is CSVEAGGYEQYF. CDR3 DNA sequence: TGCAGCGTTGAGGCAGGGGGCTACGAGCAGTACTTC.